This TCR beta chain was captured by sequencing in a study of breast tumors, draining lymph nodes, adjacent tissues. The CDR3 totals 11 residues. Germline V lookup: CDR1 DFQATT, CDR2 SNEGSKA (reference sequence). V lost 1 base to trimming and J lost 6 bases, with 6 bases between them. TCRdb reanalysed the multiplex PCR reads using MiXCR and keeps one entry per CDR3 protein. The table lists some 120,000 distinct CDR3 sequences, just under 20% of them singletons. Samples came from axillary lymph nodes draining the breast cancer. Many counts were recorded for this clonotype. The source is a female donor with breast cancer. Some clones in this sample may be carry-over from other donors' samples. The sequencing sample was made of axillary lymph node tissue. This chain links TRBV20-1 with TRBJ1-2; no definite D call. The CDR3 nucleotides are TGCAGTGCTAGAGGGGGTAATGGCTACACCTTC. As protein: CSARGGNGYTF.